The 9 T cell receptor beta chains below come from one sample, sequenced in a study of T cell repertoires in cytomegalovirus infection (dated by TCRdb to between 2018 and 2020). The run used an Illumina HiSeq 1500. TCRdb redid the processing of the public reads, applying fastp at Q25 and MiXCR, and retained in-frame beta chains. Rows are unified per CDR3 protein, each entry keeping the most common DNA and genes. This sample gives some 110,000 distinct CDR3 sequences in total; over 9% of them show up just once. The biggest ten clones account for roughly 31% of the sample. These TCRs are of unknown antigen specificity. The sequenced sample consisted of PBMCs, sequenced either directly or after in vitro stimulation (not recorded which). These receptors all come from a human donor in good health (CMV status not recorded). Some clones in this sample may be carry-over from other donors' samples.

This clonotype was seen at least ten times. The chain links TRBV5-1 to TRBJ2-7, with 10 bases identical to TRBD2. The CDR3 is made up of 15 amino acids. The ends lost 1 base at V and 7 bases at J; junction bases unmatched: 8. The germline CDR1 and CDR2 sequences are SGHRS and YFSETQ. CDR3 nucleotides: TGCGCCAGCAGCTTGAATCTAGCGGGAGTAGGAGAGCAGTACGTC. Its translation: CASSLNLAGVGEQYV.

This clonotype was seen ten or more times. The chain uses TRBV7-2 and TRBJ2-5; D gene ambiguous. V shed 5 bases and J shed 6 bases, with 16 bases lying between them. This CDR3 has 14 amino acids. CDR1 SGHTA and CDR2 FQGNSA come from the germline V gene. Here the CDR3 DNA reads TGTGCCAGCAGCCCAGAGCGTTTTCGACAGACCCAGTACTTC. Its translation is CASSPERFRQTQYF.

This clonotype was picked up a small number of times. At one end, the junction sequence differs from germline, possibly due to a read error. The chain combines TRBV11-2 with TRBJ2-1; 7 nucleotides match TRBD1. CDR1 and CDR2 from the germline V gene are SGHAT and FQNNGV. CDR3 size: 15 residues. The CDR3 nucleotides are TGTGCCAACAGCTTATCTCTACAGGGGTACAATGAGCAGTTCTTC. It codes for CANSLSLQGYNEQFF.

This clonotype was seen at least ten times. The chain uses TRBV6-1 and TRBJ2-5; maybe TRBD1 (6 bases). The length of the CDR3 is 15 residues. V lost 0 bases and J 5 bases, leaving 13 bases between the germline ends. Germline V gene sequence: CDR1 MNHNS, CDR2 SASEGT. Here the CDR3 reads CASSEALRGRETQYF. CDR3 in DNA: TGTGCCAGCAGTGAAGCTCTCAGGGGACGGGAGACCCAGTACTTC.

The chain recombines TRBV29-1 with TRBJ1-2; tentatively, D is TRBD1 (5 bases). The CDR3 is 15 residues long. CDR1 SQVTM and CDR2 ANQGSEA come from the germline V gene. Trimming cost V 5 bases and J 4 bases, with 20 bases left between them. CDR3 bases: TGCAGCGTTATTAAAGGGGCCCGGTGGATCTATGGCTACACCTTC. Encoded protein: CSVIKGARWIYGYTF.

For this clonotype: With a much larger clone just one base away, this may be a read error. The CDR3 region is CSADGRNDNNEQLF. In DNA form, the CDR3 reads TGCAGTGCTGACGGGAGAAATGATAACAATGAGCAGCTCTTC. The chain carries TRBV20-1 and TRBJ2-1, with a weak D call TRBD2 (6 bases). The CDR3 totals 14 residues. CDR1 and CDR2 from the germline V gene are DFQATT and SNEGSKA (reference sequence).

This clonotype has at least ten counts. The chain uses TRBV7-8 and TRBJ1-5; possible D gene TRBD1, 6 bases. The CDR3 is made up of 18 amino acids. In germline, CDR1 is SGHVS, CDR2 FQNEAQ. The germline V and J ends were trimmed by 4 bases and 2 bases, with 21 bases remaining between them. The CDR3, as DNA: TGTGCCAGCAGCTCTCTACAAGGAGGGGGGGCGCGCAATCAGCCCCAGCATTTT. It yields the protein CASSSLQGGGARNQPQHF. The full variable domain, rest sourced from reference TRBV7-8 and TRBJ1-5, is GAGVSQSPRYKVAKRGQDVALRCDPISGHVSLFWYQQALGQGPEFLTYFQNEAQLDKSGLPSDRFFAERPEGSVSTLKIQRTQQEDSAVYLCASSSLQGGGARNQPQHFGDGTRLSIL.

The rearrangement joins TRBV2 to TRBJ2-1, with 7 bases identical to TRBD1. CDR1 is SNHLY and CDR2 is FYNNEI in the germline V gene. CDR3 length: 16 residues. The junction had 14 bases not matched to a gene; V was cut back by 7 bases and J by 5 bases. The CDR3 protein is CASKGGPGTANNEQFF. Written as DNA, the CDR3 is TGTGCCAGCAAAGGGGGCCCCGGGACAGCTAACAATGAGCAGTTCTTC.

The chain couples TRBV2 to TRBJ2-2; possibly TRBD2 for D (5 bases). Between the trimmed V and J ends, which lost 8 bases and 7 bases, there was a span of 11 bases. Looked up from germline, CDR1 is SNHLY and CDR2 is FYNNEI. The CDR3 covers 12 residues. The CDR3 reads CASPTRSGELFF. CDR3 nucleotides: TGTGCCAGCCCTACTAGGAGCGGGGAGCTGTTTTTT.